The 17 T cell receptor beta chains below all came from one sample that was sequenced in a study of blood T cell repertoires in COVID-19. Clones were read by immunoSEQ multiplex PCR, and TCRdb kept only the in-frame ones, dropping some. The sample has about 180,000 clones, 90% seen once. The sample was peripheral blood. The receptor source for this set is a middle-aged man with acute or convalescent COVID-19.

The chain recombines TRBV29-1 with TRBJ1-5, with D hard to call. The CDR3 loop spans 12 amino acids. The germline V and J ends were trimmed by 4 bases and 9 bases, with 13 bases remaining between them. Germline values: CDR1 SQVTM, CDR2 ANQGSEA. CDR3 sequence reads: CSVGEQFMPQHF. The DNA of the CDR3 is TGCAGCGTTGGTGAGCAATTTATGCCCCAGCATTTT. Full variable domain (missing parts from reference TRBV29-1 and TRBJ1-5): SAVISQKPSRDICQRGTSLTIQCQVDSQVTMMFWYRQQPGQSLTLIATANQGSEATYESGFVIDKFPISRPNLTFSTLTVSNMSPEDSSIYLCSVGEQFMPQHFGDGTRLSIL.

The V gene is TRBV7-2, the J gene TRBJ1-6; D uncertain. The CDR3 extends over 13 amino acids. Trimming stripped 3 bases from V and 10 bases from J, with 10 bases between. Germline V gives CDR1 SGHTA, CDR2 FQGNSA. CDR3: CASSFPGRSPLHF. CDR3 DNA sequence: TGTGCCAGCAGCTTCCCGGGTCGCTCACCCCTCCACTTT.

The gene calls are TRBV28 and TRBJ1-4; D gene uncertain. Trimming pared 8 bases from V and 0 bases from J, leaving 7 bases between. Germline loops: CDR1 MDHEN, CDR2 SYDVKM. The CDR3 sequence is 13 residues long. CDR3 sequence reads: CASGKATNEKLFF. In nucleotides, the CDR3 is TGTGCCAGCGGCAAAGCAACTAATGAAAAACTGTTTTTT.

The V call is TRBV11-2, the J call TRBJ2-5; 10 bases map to TRBD2. Germline loops: CDR1 SGHAT, CDR2 FQNNGV. The length of the CDR3 is 15 residues. Trimming cost V 2 bases and J 4 bases; bases outside gene matches: 4. CDR3: CASSLSTSGVETQYF. In DNA, the CDR3 is TGTGCCAGCAGCTTAAGTACTAGCGGGGTAGAGACCCAGTACTTC. Complete variable domain (other parts from reference TRBV11-2 and TRBJ2-5): EAGVAQSPRYKIIEKRQSVAFWCNPISGHATLYWYQQILGQGPKLLIQFQNNGVVDDSQLPKDRFSAERLKGVDSTLKIQPAKLEDSAVYLCASSLSTSGVETQYFGPGTRLLVL.

This chain joins TRBV6-1 and TRBJ1-1; D remains unclear. The CDR3 runs 16 residues. V shed 1 base and J shed 4 bases, with 16 bases lying between them. Germline values: CDR1 MNHNS, CDR2 SASEGT. In DNA, the CDR3 is TGTGCCAGCAGTGAAGACCAGCGCGCCGTCATCACTGAAGCTTTCTTT. This codes for CASSEDQRAVITEAFF.

The chain has TRBV21-1 and TRBJ2-7; the table names TRBD2, a call not compared with the DNA. TRBV21-1 corresponds to a pseudogene. The CDR3 runs to 15 residues. The CDR3 bases are TGTGCCAGCTTAAGGACTAGCGGGGTTACCTACGAGCAGTACGTC. Its protein is CASLRTSGVTYEQYV.

The gene calls are TRBV28 and TRBJ1-2; tentatively, D is TRBD1 (6 bases). Trimming pared 7 bases from V and 8 bases from J, leaving 17 bases between. The length of the CDR3 is 13 residues. The V gene's germline CDR1 is MDHEN and CDR2 SYDVKM. CDR3 in DNA: TGTGCCAGCACCCCTGACAGGCGACGAGGCTACACCTTC. It is translated as CASTPDRRRGYTF.

The chain carries TRBV6-6 and TRBJ1-6; D is unclear. V was pared by 6 bases and J by 8 bases, with 14 bases between. Germline V CDR1 and CDR2: MNHNY, SVGAGI (reference sequence). The CDR3 is made up of 14 amino acids. Written as DNA, the CDR3 is TGTGCCAGCAGCCTCCGGGTTCCTGATTCACCCCTCCACTTT. This translates into CASSLRVPDSPLHF.

The rearrangement joins TRBV5-1 to TRBJ2-3; 9 bases are a match to TRBD2. Germline CDR1 is SGHRS and CDR2 is YFSETQ. The CDR3 is 14 amino acids. The V gene end was trimmed by 4 bases and the J gene end by 4 bases; junction bases not matched to a gene: 4. CDR3 nucleotides: TGCGCCAGCAGCGGGGGCGGGAGGGCAGATACGCAGTATTTT. Translating gives CASSGGGRADTQYF.

This rearrangement joins TRBV9 to TRBJ1-2; TRBD1 matches 7 bases. The CDR3 contains 16 residues. Germline loops: CDR1 SGDLS, CDR2 YYNGEE. Germline trimming cut 1 base from V and 5 bases from J; bases unmatched to any gene: 11. CDR3 sequence reads: CASSVSPTGTAYGYTF. As DNA, the CDR3 is TGTGCCAGCAGCGTATCCCCTACCGGGACAGCATATGGCTACACCTTC.

The CDR3 spells CASSGLTGGLINYGYTF. CDR3 in DNA: TGTGCCAGCAGCGGACTGACAGGGGGGCTGATTAACTATGGCTACACCTTC. The chain combines TRBV9 with TRBJ1-2; 9 bases fit TRBD1. The V gene end was trimmed by 3 bases and the J gene end by 1 base; junction bases not matched to a gene: 10. This CDR3 is 17 amino acids long. Germline-derived CDR1 and CDR2 are SGDLS and YYNGEE.

J is TRBJ1-2 and V is TRBV9; the D gene is possibly TRBD1 (5 bases). CDR3 length: 14 amino acids. Germline V CDR1 and CDR2: SGDLS, YYNGEE. The V end was cut by 0 bases, the J end by 2 bases, with 8 bases between. CDR3 sequence: CASSVGAGNYGYTF. DNA of the CDR3: TGTGCCAGCAGCGTAGGGGCAGGGAACTATGGCTACACCTTC.

The V gene is TRBV7-8, the J gene TRBJ1-3, with unresolved D. The V gene's germline CDR1 is SGHVS and CDR2 FQNEAQ. V lost 4 bases and J 0 bases, leaving 13 bases between the germline ends. The CDR3 contains 16 residues. CDR3: CASSSIASFSGNTIYF. DNA of the CDR3: TGTGCCAGCAGCTCAATAGCTTCGTTCTCTGGAAACACCATATATTTT.

The chain combines TRBV27 with TRBJ2-3, with 8 nucleotides matching TRBD2. Germline V lookup: CDR1 MNHEY, CDR2 SMNVEV (reference sequence). V shed 5 bases, J shed 7 bases, and the junction held 8 bases outside the gene matches. The CDR3 extends over 14 amino acids. The CDR3 DNA follows: TGTGCCAGCAGTAAGGGACTAGGCACGAATACGCAGTATTTT. This sequence encodes CASSKGLGTNTQYF.

The chain links TRBV4-3 to TRBJ2-5; 12 bases line up with TRBD2. V gave up 0 bases and J gave up 5 bases; unmatched junction bases: 10. Germline V gene sequence: CDR1 LGHNA, CDR2 YSLEER. This CDR3 region has 18 residues. The CDR3 DNA is TGCGCCAGCAGCCAAGATGTGCCTAGCGGGGGGGCGGGTGAGACCCAGTACTTC. Residues: CASSQDVPSGGAGETQYF.

This clone was recorded only once. V gene TRBV6-1 combines with J gene TRBJ1-2, with D perhaps TRBD1 (6 bases). CDR1 is MNHNS, CDR2 SASEGT, per germline. The length of the CDR3 is 16 residues. Trimming took off 2 bases at V and 8 bases at J, with 21 bases between the two ends. The CDR3 protein is CASSELWGPKYEGYTF. The CDR3 DNA is TGTGCCAGCAGTGAACTTTGGGGGCCCAAATATGAAGGCTACACCTTC.

This chain uses TRBV7-2 with TRBJ1-6; D possibly corresponds to TRBD1 (5 bases). Germline assignment: CDR1 SGHTA and CDR2 FQGNSA. The germline V and J ends were trimmed by 2 bases and 8 bases, with 10 bases remaining between them. The CDR3 extends over 14 amino acids. The CDR3 DNA follows: TGTGCCAGCAGCTTACAGGGTGGGTATTCACCCCTCCACTTT. This codes for CASSLQGGYSPLHF.